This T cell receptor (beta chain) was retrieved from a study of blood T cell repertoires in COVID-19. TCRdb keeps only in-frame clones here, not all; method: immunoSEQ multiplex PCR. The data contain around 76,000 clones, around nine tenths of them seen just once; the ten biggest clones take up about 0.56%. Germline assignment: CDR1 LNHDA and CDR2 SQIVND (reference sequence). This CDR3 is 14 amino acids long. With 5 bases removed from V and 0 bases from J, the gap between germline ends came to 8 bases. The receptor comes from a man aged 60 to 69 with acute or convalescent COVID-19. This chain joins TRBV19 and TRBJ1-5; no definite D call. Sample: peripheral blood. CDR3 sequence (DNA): TGTGCCAGTAGTCCCCGGGTTAGCAATCAGCCCCAGCATTTT. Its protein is CASSPRVSNQPQHF.